Listed below are T cell receptor beta chains from one sample, sequenced in a study of blood T cell repertoires in COVID-19. Clones were read by immunoSEQ multiplex PCR, and TCRdb kept only the in-frame ones, dropping some. The table lists some 140,000 clones, 75% to 80% of them singletons. The sample was peripheral blood. The receptors derive from an elderly man with acute or convalescent COVID-19. CDR3s include the opening cysteine and the closing phenylalanine or tryptophan. The D gene is left open where the match is weak. Clone size is given for some rows only: seen once, a few or many times, or a class if the clone is expanded.

v_gene	len	abundance	j_gene	d_gene	CDR3nt	CDR3aa
TRBV11-2	15	NA	TRBJ2-7	TRBD2	TGTGCCAGCAGCTTATCTAGCGGGGAGTCCTACGAGCAGTACTTC	CASSLSSGESYEQYF
TRBV10-1	13	NA	TRBJ2-1	NA	TGCGCCAGCAGTGAGTCAGCTACTAATGAGCAGTTCTTC	CASSESATNEQFF
TRBV6-4	16	NA	TRBJ1-1	TRBD1	TGTGCCAGCAGCGTTGAGGGGACAGCGGAGAACACTGAAGCTTTCTTT	CASSVEGTAENTEAFF
TRBV29-1	16	NA	TRBJ2-3	TRBD1	TGCAGCGTTTCCGTCCGGCACAGGGGTCTGGGAGATACGCAGTATTTT	CSVSVRHRGLGDTQYF
TRBV5-1	13	NA	TRBJ1-5	NA	TGCGCCAGCAGCTTGGCCCTCAATCAGCCCCAGCATTTT	CASSLALNQPQHF
TRBV5-4	15	NA	TRBJ1-1	TRBD1	TGTGCCAGCAGCTTGGCAGGGGGCAGGAACACTGAAGCTTTCTTT	CASSLAGGRNTEAFF
TRBV6-5	13	once	TRBJ1-2	TRBD1	TGTGCCAGCAGCAAACCGGGACAGGGAGGCTACACCTTC	CASSKPGQGGYTF
TRBV3-1/TRBV3-2	14	once	TRBJ2-4	NA	TGTGCCAGCAGCCAATCTCTAGGCCAAAACATTCAGTACTTC	CASSQSLGQNIQYF
TRBV5-4	15	NA	TRBJ1-2	TRBD1	TGTGCCAGCAGCAAGGGACAGGAAGATTACTATGGCTACACCTTC	CASSKGQEDYYGYTF
TRBV29-1	14	NA	TRBJ2-5	TRBD2	TGCAGCGTTGCGCGGGGGGCTTGGTTGGAGACCCAGTACTTC	CSVARGAWLETQYF
TRBV7-2	13	NA	TRBJ2-1	NA	TGTGCCAGCAGCTTAAGTCTACCCAATGAGCAGTTCTTC	CASSLSLPNEQFF
TRBV7-2	14	NA	TRBJ1-2	TRBD1	TGTGCCAGCAGCTTAGGGGACAGGGGCTATGGCTACACCTTC	CASSLGDRGYGYTF
TRBV27	13	NA	TRBJ1-2	NA	TGTGCCAGCAGTTACTATGGGAACTATGGCTACACCTTC	CASSYYGNYGYTF
TRBV15	16	NA	TRBJ1-2	TRBD1	TGTGCCACCAGCAGAGATCCCAGGGGGAAGGACCTAGGCTACACCTTC	CATSRDPRGKDLGYTF
TRBV5-6	15	NA	TRBJ1-1	NA	TGTGCCAGCAGCCCGCGTCTGACAGTGAACACTGAAGCTTTCTTT	CASSPRLTVNTEAFF
TRBV5-6	11	NA	TRBJ1-2	NA	TGTGCCAGCAGCTTTCTTTCTGGCTACACCTTC	CASSFLSGYTF
TRBV19	17	NA	TRBJ1-5	NA	TGTGCCAGTAGTACAGGGTTTTCGGGTATAGGCAATCAGCCCCAGCATTTT	CASSTGFSGIGNQPQHF
TRBV5-4	15	NA	TRBJ1-1	TRBD1	TGTGCCAGCAGCCTAGGACAGGCGCGGGGCACTGAAGCTTTCTTT	CASSLGQARGTEAFF
TRBV5-1	16	NA	TRBJ2-5	TRBD2	TGCGCCAGCAGCTTGGCCCCAGCGGGGGATAAAGAGACCCAGTACTTC	CASSLAPAGDKETQYF
TRBV6-1	16	NA	TRBJ1-5	NA	TGTGCCAGCAGTGAAGGGGAGAAAGGCCTCAATCAGCCCCAGCATTTT	CASSEGEKGLNQPQHF
TRBV7-9	15	many	TRBJ1-2	TRBD1	TGTGCCAGCAGCCCACCGGGACAGGGGAACTATGGCTACACCTTC	CASSPPGQGNYGYTF
TRBV4-2	15	NA	TRBJ2-6	NA	TGTGCCAGCAGCCCCCTTAGCTCTGGGGCCAACGTCCTGACTTTC	CASSPLSSGANVLTF
TRBV4-1	16	NA	TRBJ1-3	TRBD1	TGCGCCAGCAGCCAGGGTGACAGGGGCTCTGGAAACACCATATATTTT	CASSQGDRGSGNTIYF